One and the same sample provided the 18 T cell receptor beta chains below, sequenced in a study of PD-1 blockade in classical Hodgkin lymphoma. The table came from immunoSEQ multiplex PCR; TCRdb's copy has only in-frame clones and leaves some out. There are around 150,000 clones in the sample; just under 80% occur only once, and 7.5% to 9.5% lies in the top ten. All patients experienced relapse after autologous stem cell transplantation, and brentuximab vedotin exposure was variable. The material was peripheral blood mononuclear cells (PBMCs), obtained before the second cycle of nivolumab. The origin of the receptors is a human donor with classical Hodgkin lymphoma.

The genes are TRBV5-4 and TRBJ1-2, with TRBD1 matching 7 bases. Trimming removed 7 bases from V and 6 bases from J; junction bases left unmatched: 12. Germline V CDR1 and CDR2: SGHNT, YYREEE (reference sequence). CDR3 length: 14 amino acids. The CDR3 reads CASSGGTGVNGYTF. The CDR3 DNA follows: TGTGCCAGCTCGGGGGGTACAGGGGTAAATGGCTACACCTTC. Full variable domain (outside the CDR3, taken from reference TRBV5-4 and TRBJ1-2): ETGVTQSPTHLIKTRGQQVTLRCSSQSGHNTVSWYQQALGQGPQFIFQYYREEENGRGNFPPRFSGLQFPNYSSELNVNALELDDSALYLCASSGGTGVNGYTFGSGTRLTVV.

The chain is built from TRBV18 and TRBJ2-3; TRBD1 is a possible D gene (6 bases). Germline CDR1 KGHSH, CDR2 LQKENI. CDR3 length: 16 residues. With 1 base removed from V and 3 bases from J, the gap between germline ends came to 14 bases. CDR3 in amino acids: CASSPQRTATTDTQYF. The DNA for the CDR3 is TGTGCCAGCTCACCACAAAGGACAGCAACAACAGATACGCAGTATTTT. The whole variable domain, remainder taken from reference TRBV18 and TRBJ2-3, is NAGVMQNPRHLVRRRGQEARLRCSPMKGHSHVYWYRQLPEEGLKFMVYLQKENIIDESGMPKERFSAEFPKEGPSILRIQQVVRGDSAAYFCASSPQRTATTDTQYFGPGTRLTVL.

The chain uses TRBV25-1 and TRBJ1-1; D might be TRBD1 (5 bases). The CDR3 has 15 residues. Germline CDR1 is MGHDK and CDR2 is SYGVNS. Trimming left V 6 bases short and J 0 bases short, with 14 bases between. The CDR3 is CASRDDRLVNTEAFF. In DNA, the CDR3 is TGTGCCAGCAGAGATGACAGATTGGTGAACACTGAAGCTTTCTTT.

The V and J genes are TRBV4-1 and TRBJ1-5; D is unclear. Germline V gene sequence: CDR1 MGHRA, CDR2 YSYEKL. The CDR3 runs 15 residues. Trimming stripped 1 base from V and 0 bases from J, with 7 bases between. The CDR3 DNA is TGCGCCAGCAGCCAAGCGGTCCTTAGCAATCAGCCCCAGCATTTT. Translating gives CASSQAVLSNQPQHF.

Here the CDR3 DNA reads TGTGCCAGCAGCCTGGACGGCCAAGTTCCTAATTCACCCCTCCACTTT. Its protein is CASSLDGQVPNSPLHF. The genes are TRBV7-9 and TRBJ1-6, with D unclear. Germline CDR1 SEHNR, CDR2 FQNEAQ (reference sequence). V lost 5 bases and J lost 6, with 17 bases in between. CDR3 size: 16 residues.

The chain has TRBV6-1 and TRBJ1-6, with D unclear. The CDR3 loop spans 14 amino acids. V lost 4 bases to trimming and J lost 13 bases, with 17 bases between them. Germline V gives CDR1 MNHNS, CDR2 SASEGT. CDR3: CASSGWWVADPLHF. The CDR3 region has the DNA TGTGCCAGCAGTGGGTGGTGGGTCGCCGACCCCCTCCACTTT.

The rearrangement joins TRBV7-9 to TRBJ2-3, with 7 bases aligning to TRBD2. This CDR3 spans 15 amino acids. The germline gives CDR1 SEHNR, CDR2 FQNEAQ (reference sequence). V dropped 3 bases and J dropped 1; count of bases not matched to a gene: 4. CDR3 DNA: TGTGCCAGCAGCTTTCAGCGGGGTGGCACAGATACGCAGTATTTT. Its protein is CASSFQRGGTDTQYF.

This chain joins TRBV5-1 and TRBJ1-2; 9 bases agree with TRBD1. The J segment lost 6 bases and the V segment lost 4 bases, leaving 7 bases of the junction unmatched. This CDR3 comprises 14 residues. The V gene's germline CDR1 is SGHRS and CDR2 YFSETQ. DNA of the CDR3: TGCGCCAGCAGCCCCGTTAGGACAGGGGATGGCTACACCTTC. This encodes CASSPVRTGDGYTF.

This rearrangement joins TRBV27 to TRBJ2-7, with D uncertain. Per the germline V gene, CDR1 is MNHEY and CDR2 is SMNVEV (reference sequence). V dropped 2 bases and J dropped 4 bases, with 15 bases sitting between them. This CDR3 comprises 15 residues. The CDR3 is CASSLGLGQTYEQYF. The DNA for the CDR3 is TGTGCCAGCAGTTTAGGTCTGGGCCAGACATACGAGCAGTACTTC.

Only a few counts were recorded for this clone. J is TRBJ1-2 and V is TRBV6-5; D gene unclear. V was trimmed by 2 bases and J by 1 base, leaving 11 bases between them. From germline, CDR1 is MNHEY and CDR2 SVGAGI. The CDR3 has 15 residues. Here the CDR3 reads CASSYGQAINYGYTF. Written as DNA, the CDR3 is TGTGCCAGCAGTTACGGGCAGGCTATTAACTATGGCTACACCTTC.

The chain has TRBV6-5 and TRBJ1-1; TRBD1 might be the D (6 bases). Per germline, CDR1 MNHEY and CDR2 SVGAGI. The CDR3 covers 13 residues. V lost 5 bases to trimming and J lost 3 bases, with 10 bases between them. CDR3 in amino acids: CASSTYRDTEAFF. The CDR3 DNA follows: TGTGCCAGCAGTACCTACAGGGACACTGAAGCTTTCTTT.

The genes are TRBV10-3 and TRBJ2-1; TRBD1 aligns across 8 bases. This CDR3 is 14 amino acids long. Trimming took 4 bases from V and 7 from J; bases not matched to a gene: 6. From germline, CDR1 is ENHRY and CDR2 SYGVKD. The CDR3 loop is CAISAPDRVNEQFF. The CDR3, as DNA: TGTGCCATCAGTGCCCCGGACAGGGTGAATGAGCAGTTCTTC.

The rearrangement uses TRBV6-5 and TRBJ2-2; TRBD2 agrees at 12 bases. Trimming cost V 2 bases and J 9 bases; bases outside gene matches: 7. CDR1 and CDR2 from the germline V gene are MNHEY and SVGAGI. The CDR3 runs to 16 residues. CDR3 nucleotides: TGTGCCAGCAGTTACCCTAGCGGGGGGGCCTCGTGGGAGCTGTTTTTT. As protein: CASSYPSGGASWELFF.

The chain is built from TRBV2 and TRBJ2-5; D is uncertain. The V end lost 4 bases, the J end lost 4 bases, and 19 bases lay between the germline ends. Per the germline V gene, CDR1 is SNHLY and CDR2 is FYNNEI. CDR3 length: 16 residues. CDR3: CASSVAGPTKPETQYF. The CDR3 DNA sequence: TGTGCCAGCAGTGTTGCAGGCCCCACGAAGCCAGAGACCCAGTACTTC.

V and J are TRBV13 and TRBJ2-5, with D possibly TRBD1 on 6 matching bases. The CDR3 extends over 16 amino acids. Germline V gene sequence: CDR1 PRHDT, CDR2 FYEKMQ (reference sequence). Between the trimmed V and J ends, which lost 5 bases and 4 bases, there was a span of 20 bases. The CDR3 region has the DNA TGTGCCAGCAGCCAAGAGGGGGTACAGGGTGGAGAGACCCAGTACTTC. Translated: CASSQEGVQGGETQYF.

The chain employs TRBV7-2 and TRBJ1-6, with 12 bases matching TRBD1. The CDR3 runs to 16 residues. Germline-derived CDR1 and CDR2 are SGHTA and FQGNSA. Trimming removed 0 bases from V and 9 bases from J; junction bases left unmatched: 3. The CDR3 spells CASSLAGTGGGSPLHF. The CDR3 bases are TGTGCCAGCAGCTTAGCCGGGACAGGGGGCGGTTCACCCCTCCACTTT.

V is TRBV30 and J is TRBJ1-2; maybe TRBD1 (6 bases). The CDR3 totals 14 residues. Deletions cut 5 bases from V and 5 bases from J, with 18 bases between. Germline values: CDR1 GTSNPN, CDR2 SVGIG (reference sequence). DNA for the CDR3: TGTGCCTGGGGTAACAGGGACGTTCGGTATGGCTACACCTTC. It translates to CAWGNRDVRYGYTF.

This rearrangement joins TRBV28 to TRBJ2-3, with 8 bases fitting TRBD1. The CDR3 has 15 residues. CDR1 MDHEN and CDR2 SYDVKM come from the germline V gene. V lost 5 bases to trimming and J lost 5 bases; unmatched junction nucleotides: 9. The CDR3: CASSGQGWYVDTQYF. As DNA, the CDR3 is TGTGCCAGCAGTGGACAGGGATGGTATGTAGATACGCAGTATTTT.